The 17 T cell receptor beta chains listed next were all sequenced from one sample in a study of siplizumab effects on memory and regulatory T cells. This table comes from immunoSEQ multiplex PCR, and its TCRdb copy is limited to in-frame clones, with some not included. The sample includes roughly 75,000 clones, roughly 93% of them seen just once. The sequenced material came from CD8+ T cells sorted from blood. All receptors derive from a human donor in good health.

The DNA of the CDR3 is TGTGCCAGCAGTGGGGGGGCTAACACCGGGGAGCTGTTTTTT. Its protein product is CASSGGANTGELFF. The chain carries TRBV2 and TRBJ2-2; either TRBD1 or TRBD2 may supply D (6 bases each). Trimming removed 4 bases from V and 2 bases from J, with 8 bases in between. Germline lookup yields CDR1 SNHLY and CDR2 FYNNEI. The CDR3 spans 14 residues.

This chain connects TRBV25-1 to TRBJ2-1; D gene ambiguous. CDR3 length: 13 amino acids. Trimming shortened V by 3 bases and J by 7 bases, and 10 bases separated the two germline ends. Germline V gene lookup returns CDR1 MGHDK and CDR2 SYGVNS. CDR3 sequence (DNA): TGTGCCAGCAGTGACCGGTCCCGAAATGAGCAGTTCTTC. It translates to CASSDRSRNEQFF.

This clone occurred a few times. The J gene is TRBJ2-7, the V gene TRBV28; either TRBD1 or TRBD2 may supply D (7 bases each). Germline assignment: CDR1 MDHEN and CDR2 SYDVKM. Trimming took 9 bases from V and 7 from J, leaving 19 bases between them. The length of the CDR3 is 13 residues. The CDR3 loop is CASTSGGVGEQYF. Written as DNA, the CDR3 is TGTGCCAGTACCTCAGGGGGGGTGGGAGAGCAGTACTTC.

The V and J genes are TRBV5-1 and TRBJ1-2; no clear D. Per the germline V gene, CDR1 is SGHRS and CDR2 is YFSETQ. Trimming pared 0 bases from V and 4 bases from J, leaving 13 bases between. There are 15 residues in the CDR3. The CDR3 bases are TGCGCCAGCAGCTTGGAGGTAGGGCCAGGCTATGGCTACACCTTC. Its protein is CASSLEVGPGYGYTF.

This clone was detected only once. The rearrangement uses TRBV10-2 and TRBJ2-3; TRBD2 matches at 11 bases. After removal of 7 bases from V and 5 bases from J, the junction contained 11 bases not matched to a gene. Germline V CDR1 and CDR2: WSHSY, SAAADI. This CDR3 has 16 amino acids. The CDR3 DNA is TGCGCCAGCACCGCTTTTAGCGGGGGGGCCGGAGATACGCAGTATTTT. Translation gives CASTAFSGGAGDTQYF.

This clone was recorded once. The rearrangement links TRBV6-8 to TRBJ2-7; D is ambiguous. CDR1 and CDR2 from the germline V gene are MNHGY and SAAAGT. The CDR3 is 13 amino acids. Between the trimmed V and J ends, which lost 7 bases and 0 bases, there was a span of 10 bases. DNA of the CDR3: TGTGCCAGCACAAGGGTAAGCTCCTACGAGCAGTACTTC. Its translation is CASTRVSSYEQYF.

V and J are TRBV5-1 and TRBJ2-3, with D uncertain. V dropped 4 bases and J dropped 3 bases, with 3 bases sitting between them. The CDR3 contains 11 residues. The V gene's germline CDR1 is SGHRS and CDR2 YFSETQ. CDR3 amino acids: CASSNTDTQYF. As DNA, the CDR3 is TGCGCCAGCAGCAATACAGATACGCAGTATTTT.

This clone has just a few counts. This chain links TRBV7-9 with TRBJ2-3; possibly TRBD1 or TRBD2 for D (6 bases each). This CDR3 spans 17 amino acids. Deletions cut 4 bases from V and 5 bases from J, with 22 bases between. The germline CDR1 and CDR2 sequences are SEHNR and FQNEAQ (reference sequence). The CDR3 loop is CASSSGDTDARGDTQYF. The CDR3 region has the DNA TGTGCCAGCAGCTCGGGGGACACCGACGCACGAGGAGATACGCAGTATTTT.

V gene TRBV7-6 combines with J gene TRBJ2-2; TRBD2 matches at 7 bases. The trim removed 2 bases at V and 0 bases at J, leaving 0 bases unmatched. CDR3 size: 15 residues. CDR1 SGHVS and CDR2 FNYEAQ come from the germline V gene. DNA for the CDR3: TGTGCCAGCAGCTTACGGGGGGCGAACACCGGGGAGCTGTTTTTT. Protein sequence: CASSLRGANTGELFF.

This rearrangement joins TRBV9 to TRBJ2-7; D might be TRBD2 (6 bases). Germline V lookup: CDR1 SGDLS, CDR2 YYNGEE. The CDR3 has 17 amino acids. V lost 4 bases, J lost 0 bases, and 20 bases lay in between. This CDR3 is CASSPSPSGGLSYEQYF. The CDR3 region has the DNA TGTGCCAGCAGCCCTTCCCCCTCCGGGGGTCTCTCCTACGAGCAGTACTTC.

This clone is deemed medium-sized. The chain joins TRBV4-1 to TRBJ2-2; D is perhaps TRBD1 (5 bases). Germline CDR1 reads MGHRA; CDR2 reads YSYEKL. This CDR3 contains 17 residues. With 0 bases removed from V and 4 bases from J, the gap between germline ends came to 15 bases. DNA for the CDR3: TGCGCCAGCAGCCAAGAATGGGAAGGGGTAATCACCGGGGAGCTGTTTTTT. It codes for CASSQEWEGVITGELFF.

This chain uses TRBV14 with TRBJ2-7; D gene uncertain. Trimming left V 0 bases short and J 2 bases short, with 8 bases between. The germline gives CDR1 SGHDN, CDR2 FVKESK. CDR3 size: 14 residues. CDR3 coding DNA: TGTGCCAGCAGCCAAGAGTACGGGCCCTACGAGCAGTACTTC. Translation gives CASSQEYGPYEQYF.

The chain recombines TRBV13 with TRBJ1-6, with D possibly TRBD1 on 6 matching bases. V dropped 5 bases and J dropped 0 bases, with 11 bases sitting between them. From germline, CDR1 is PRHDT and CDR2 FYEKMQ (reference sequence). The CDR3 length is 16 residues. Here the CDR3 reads CASSPGGLSYNSPLHF. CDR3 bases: TGTGCCAGCAGCCCTGGGGGGCTCTCCTATAATTCACCCCTCCACTTT. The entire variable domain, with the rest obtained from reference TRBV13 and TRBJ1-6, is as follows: AAGVIQSPRHLIKEKRETATLKCYPIPRHDTVYWYQQGPGQDPQFLISFYEKMQSDKGSIPDRFSAQQFSDYHSELNMSSLELGDSALYFCASSPGGLSYNSPLHFGNGTRLTVT.

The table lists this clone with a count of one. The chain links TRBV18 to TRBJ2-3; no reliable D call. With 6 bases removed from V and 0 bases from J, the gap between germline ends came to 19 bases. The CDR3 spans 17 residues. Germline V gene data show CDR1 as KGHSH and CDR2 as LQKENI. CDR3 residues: CASSFPYDGTSTDTQYF. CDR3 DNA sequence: TGTGCCAGCTCCTTCCCGTACGACGGTACTAGCACAGATACGCAGTATTTT.

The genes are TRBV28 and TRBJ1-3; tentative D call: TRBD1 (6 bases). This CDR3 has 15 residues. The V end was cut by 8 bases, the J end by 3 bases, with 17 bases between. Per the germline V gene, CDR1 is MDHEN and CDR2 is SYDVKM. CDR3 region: CASALGGAVGNTIYF. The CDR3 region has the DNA TGTGCCAGCGCCCTGGGGGGGGCGGTTGGAAACACCATATATTTT.

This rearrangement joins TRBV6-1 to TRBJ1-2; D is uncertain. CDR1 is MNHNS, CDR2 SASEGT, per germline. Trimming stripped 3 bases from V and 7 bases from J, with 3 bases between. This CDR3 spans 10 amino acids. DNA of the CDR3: TGTGCCAGCAGTGAGGGTGGCTACACCTTC. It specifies CASSEGGYTF.

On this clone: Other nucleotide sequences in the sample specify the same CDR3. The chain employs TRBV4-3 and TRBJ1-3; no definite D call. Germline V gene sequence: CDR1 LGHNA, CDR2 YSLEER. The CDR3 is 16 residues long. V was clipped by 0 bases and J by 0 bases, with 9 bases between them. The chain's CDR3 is CASSQDPGDSGNTIYF. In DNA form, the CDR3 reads TGCGCCAGCAGCCAAGACCCCGGAGACTCTGGAAACACCATATATTTT.